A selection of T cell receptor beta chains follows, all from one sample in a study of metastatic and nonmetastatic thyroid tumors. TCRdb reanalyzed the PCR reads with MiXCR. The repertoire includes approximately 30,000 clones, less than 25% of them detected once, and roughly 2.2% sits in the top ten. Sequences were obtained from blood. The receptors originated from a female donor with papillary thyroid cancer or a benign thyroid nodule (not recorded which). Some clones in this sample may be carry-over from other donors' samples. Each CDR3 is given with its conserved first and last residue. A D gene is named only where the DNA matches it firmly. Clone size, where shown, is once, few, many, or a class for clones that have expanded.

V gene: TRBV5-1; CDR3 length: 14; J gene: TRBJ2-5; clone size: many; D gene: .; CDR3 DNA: TGCGCCAGCAGCGGGACGGGTAGGCAAGAGACCCAGTACTTC; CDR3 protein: CASSGTGRQETQYF
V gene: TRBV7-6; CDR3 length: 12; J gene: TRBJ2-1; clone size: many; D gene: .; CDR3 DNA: TGTGCCAGCAGCTCCCTGACTAGTTTCCAGTTCTTC; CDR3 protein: CASSSLTSFQFF
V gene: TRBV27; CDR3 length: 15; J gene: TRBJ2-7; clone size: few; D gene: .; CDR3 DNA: TGTGCCATCACTTTATTGGACTGGGCCCACTACGAGCAGTACTTC; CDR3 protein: CAITLLDWAHYEQYF
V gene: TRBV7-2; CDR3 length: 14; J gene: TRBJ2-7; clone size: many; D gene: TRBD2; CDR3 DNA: TGTGCCAGCAGCTCCTGGACTAGCGGATACGAGCAGTACTTC; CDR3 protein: CASSSWTSGYEQYF
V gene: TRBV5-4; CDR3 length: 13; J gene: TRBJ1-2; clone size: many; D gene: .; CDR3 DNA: TGTGCCAGCAGTACCGACGGGGACGGGGGCTACACCTTC; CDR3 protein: CASSTDGDGGYTF
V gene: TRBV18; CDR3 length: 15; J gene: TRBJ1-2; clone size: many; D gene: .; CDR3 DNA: TGTGCCAGCTCACCCGGGACCGGGAGGGCGCGGGGCTACACCTTC; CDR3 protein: CASSPGTGRARGYTF
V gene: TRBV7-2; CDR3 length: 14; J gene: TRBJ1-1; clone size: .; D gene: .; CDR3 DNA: TGTGCGAGCAGCAGTGGGGGCAGGGAGGGTGAAGCTTTCTTT; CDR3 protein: CASSSGGREGEAFF
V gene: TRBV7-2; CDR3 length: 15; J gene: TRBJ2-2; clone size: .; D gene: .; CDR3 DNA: TGTGCCAGCAGCCCTCAGGGGTTCAACACCGGGGAGCTGTTTTTT; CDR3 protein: CASSPQGFNTGELFF
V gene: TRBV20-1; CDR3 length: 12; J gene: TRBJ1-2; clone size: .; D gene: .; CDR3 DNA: TGCAGTGCCGTTGGGACTGAATATGGCTACACCTTC; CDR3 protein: CSAVGTEYGYTF
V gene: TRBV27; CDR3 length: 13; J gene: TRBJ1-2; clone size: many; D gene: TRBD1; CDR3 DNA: TGTGCCAGCAGCACGACAGGGTATCGTGGCTACACCTTC; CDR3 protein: CASSTTGYRGYTF
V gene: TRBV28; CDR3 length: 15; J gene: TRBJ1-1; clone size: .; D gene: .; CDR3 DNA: TGTGCCAGCGCCCAACAAGGGGTCTCGAACACTGAAGCTTTCTTT; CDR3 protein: CASAQQGVSNTEAFF
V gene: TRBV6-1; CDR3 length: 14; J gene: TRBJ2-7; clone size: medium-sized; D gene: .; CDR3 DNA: TGTGCCAGCAGTTCCCGAGACAGCAACGGGCAGCAGTACTTC; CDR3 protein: CASSSRDSNGQQYF
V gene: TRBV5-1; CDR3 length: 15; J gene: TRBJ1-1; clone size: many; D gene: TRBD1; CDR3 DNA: TGCGCCAGCAGCCACGGACAGGGAATGAACACTGAAGCTTTCTTT; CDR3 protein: CASSHGQGMNTEAFF
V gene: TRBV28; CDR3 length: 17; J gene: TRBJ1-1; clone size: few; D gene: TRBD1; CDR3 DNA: TGTGCCAGCAGTGGACGGGGACAGGGCTTCAGTGGCACTGAAGCTTTCTTT; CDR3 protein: CASSGRGQGFSGTEAFF
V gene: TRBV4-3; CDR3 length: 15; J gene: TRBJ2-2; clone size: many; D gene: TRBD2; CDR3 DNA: TGCGCCAGCGCCCCGGGAGGGCCCGGGACCGGGGAGCTGTTTTTT; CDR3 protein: CASAPGGPGTGELFF
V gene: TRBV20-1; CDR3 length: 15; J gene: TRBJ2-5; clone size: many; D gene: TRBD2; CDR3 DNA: TGCAGTGCTAGGAGGGTTAGCGGGATGATGGAGACCCAGTACTTC; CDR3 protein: CSARRVSGMMETQYF
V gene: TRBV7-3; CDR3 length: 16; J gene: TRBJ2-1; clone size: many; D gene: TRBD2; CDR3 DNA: TGTGCCAGCAGTCCCACTTCTAGCGGGAGCATCAATGAGCAGTTCTTC; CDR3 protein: CASSPTSSGSINEQFF
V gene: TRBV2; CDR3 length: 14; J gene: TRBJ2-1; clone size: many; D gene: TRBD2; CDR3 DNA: TGTGCCACTACTAGCGGGAGGACCTACAATGAGCAGTTCTTC; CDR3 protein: CATTSGRTYNEQFF
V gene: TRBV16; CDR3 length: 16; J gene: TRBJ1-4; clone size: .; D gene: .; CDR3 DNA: TGTGCCAGCAGCCAATTGAAGAGTGCGGTCGGGGAAAAACTGTTTTTT; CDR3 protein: CASSQLKSAVGEKLFF
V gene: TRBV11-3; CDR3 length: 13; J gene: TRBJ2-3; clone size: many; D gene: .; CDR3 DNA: TGTGCCAGCAGCCCCGCAGCCACAGATACGCAGTATTTT; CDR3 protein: CASSPAATDTQYF
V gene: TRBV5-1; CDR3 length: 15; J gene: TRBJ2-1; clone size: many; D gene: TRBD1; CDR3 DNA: TGCGCCAGCAGCTTGGTTGGACAGGGGGCCAATGAGCAGTTCTTC; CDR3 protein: CASSLVGQGANEQFF
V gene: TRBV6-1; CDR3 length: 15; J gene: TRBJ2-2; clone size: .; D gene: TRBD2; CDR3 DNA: TGTGCCAGCAGGCCTAGCGGGAGTATCGCCGGGGAGCCGTTCTTT; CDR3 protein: CASRPSGSIAGEPFF
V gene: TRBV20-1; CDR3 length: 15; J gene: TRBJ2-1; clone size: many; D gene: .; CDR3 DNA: TGCAGTGCTAGAGATGGCAGGGGAGAACTCAATGAGCAGTTCTTC; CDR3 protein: CSARDGRGELNEQFF
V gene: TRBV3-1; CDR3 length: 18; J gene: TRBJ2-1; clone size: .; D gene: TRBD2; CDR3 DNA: TGTGCCAGCAGCCAAGGCGGGAGGAGGGCGGGAGCATACAATGAGCAGTTCTTC; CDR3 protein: CASSQGGRRAGAYNEQFF
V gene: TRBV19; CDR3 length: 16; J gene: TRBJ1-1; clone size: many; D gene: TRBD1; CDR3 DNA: TGTGCCAGTACCAGATACCCGGGACAGGGAGTCAATGAAGCTTTCTTT; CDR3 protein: CASTRYPGQGVNEAFF